The 16 T cell receptor beta chains below were found in one sample sequenced in a study of blood T cell repertoires in COVID-19. Some clones are missing from TCRdb's copy, which holds only in-frame ones; the method was immunoSEQ multiplex PCR. The sample yields about 500,000 clones, around 87% seen once. Sequencing input: PBMCs or T cells enriched from blood (not recorded which). Every receptor here comes from a young woman who had recovered from COVID-19.

The V gene is TRBV11-2, the J gene TRBJ1-2; the D gene is possibly TRBD1 (6 bases). The CDR3 sequence is 15 residues long. Germline V gene data show CDR1 as SGHAT and CDR2 as FQNNGV. V lost 2 bases to trimming and J lost 8 bases, with 18 bases between them. The CDR3 DNA sequence: TGTGCCAGCAGCTTACTTCAGGGGAGGGGCCGGGGCTACACCTTC. This sequence encodes CASSLLQGRGRGYTF. Drawing the rest from reference TRBV11-2 and TRBJ1-2, the complete variable domain is EAGVAQSPRYKIIEKRQSVAFWCNPISGHATLYWYQQILGQGPKLLIQFQNNGVVDDSQLPKDRFSAERLKGVDSTLKIQPAKLEDSAVYLCASSLLQGRGRGYTFGSGTRLTVV.

The chain employs TRBV5-4 and TRBJ1-2, with 8 nucleotides matching TRBD1. This CDR3 spans 14 amino acids. The ends lost 4 bases at V and 7 bases at J; junction bases unmatched: 9. Germline V lookup: CDR1 SGHNT, CDR2 YYREEE (reference sequence). CDR3 in amino acids: CASSGGGQGGGYTF. CDR3 in DNA: TGTGCCAGCAGCGGCGGCGGACAGGGAGGTGGCTACACCTTC.

This clone has just a few counts. In DNA, the CDR3 is TGTGCCAGCACCAAGACTAGCGGCACAGATACGCAGTATTTT. This gives the protein CASTKTSGTDTQYF. The V and J genes are TRBV6-5 and TRBJ2-3; 8 bases match TRBD2. Germline V lookup: CDR1 MNHEY, CDR2 SVGAGI. The CDR3 is 14 amino acids. The V segment lost 7 bases and the J segment 1 base; nucleotides outside the gene matches: 4.

This clone was recorded once. The rearrangement uses TRBV4-1 and TRBJ1-3; no reliable D call. Germline CDR1 reads MGHRA; CDR2 reads YSYEKL. The CDR3 sequence is 14 residues long. V lost 0 bases and J 3 bases, leaving 6 bases between the germline ends. CDR3 sequence reads: CASSQENSGNTIYF. The CDR3 region has the DNA TGCGCCAGCAGCCAAGAGAATAGTGGAAACACCATATATTTT.

The genes are TRBV5-1 and TRBJ1-2; no reliable D call. CDR1 and CDR2 (germline): SGHRS, YFSETQ. CDR3 length equals 14 residues. Trimming shortened V by 1 base and J by 10 bases, and 17 bases separated the two germline ends. CDR3 loop: CASSLSGMTMAYTF. CDR3 sequence (DNA): TGCGCCAGCAGCTTGAGTGGCATGACTATGGCCTACACCTTC.

This clone was seen more than once but under ten times. The chain joins TRBV27 to TRBJ1-2, with TRBD1 identical over 7 bases. With V trimmed by 3 bases and J by 4 bases, 11 bases remained unmatched. Germline CDR1 MNHEY, CDR2 SMNVEV (reference sequence). The CDR3 consists of 16 residues. CDR3 nucleotides: TGTGCCAGCAGTTTTCGTCCCGGGACAGCGCGCTATGGCTACACCTTC. It translates to CASSFRPGTARYGYTF.

V gene TRBV28 combines with J gene TRBJ1-2, with 7 positions matching TRBD1. The CDR3 is 14 amino acids. V shed 5 bases, J shed 2 bases, and the junction held 5 bases outside the gene matches. Germline assignment: CDR1 MDHEN and CDR2 SYDVKM. CDR3 sequence (DNA): TGTGCCAGCAGTACTTTACAGGGGAACTATGGCTACACCTTC. Translation: CASSTLQGNYGYTF.

This clone showed up just once. The J gene is TRBJ1-2, the V gene TRBV5-1, with D possibly matching TRBD1 (6 bases). CDR1 is SGHRS, CDR2 YFSETQ, per germline. V gave up 3 bases and J gave up 0 bases, with 12 bases separating them. CDR3 size: 15 residues. The CDR3: CASSSTGNANYGYTF. The CDR3, as DNA: TGCGCCAGCAGCTCGACAGGAAATGCTAACTATGGCTACACCTTC. The full variable domain, its missing parts supplied by reference TRBV5-1 and TRBJ1-2, is KAGVTQTPRYLIKTRGQQVTLSCSPISGHRSVSWYQQTPGQGLQFLFEYFSETQRNKGNFPGRFSGRQFSNSRSEMNVSTLELGDSALYLCASSSTGNANYGYTFGSGTRLTVV.

This clone was seen once. The rearrangement links TRBV7-2 to TRBJ2-3, with 11 bases matching TRBD2. CDR1 and CDR2 (germline): SGHTA, FQGNSA. CDR3 length: 16 residues. The J segment lost 4 bases and the V segment lost 5 bases, leaving 8 bases of the junction unmatched. The CDR3 protein is CASSPSLAGGPDTQYF. CDR3 bases: TGTGCCAGCAGCCCATCCTTAGCGGGGGGGCCAGATACGCAGTATTTT.

The rearrangement links TRBV30 to TRBJ2-4; possibly TRBD1 for D (6 bases). Germline values: CDR1 GTSNPN, CDR2 SVGIG (reference sequence). The CDR3 runs 13 residues. With 0 bases removed from V and 8 bases from J, the gap between germline ends came to 11 bases. CDR3 sequence (DNA): TGTGCCTGGAGTGTAAGCAGGGGAGACATTCAGTACTTC. Residues: CAWSVSRGDIQYF.

The V and J genes are TRBV7-9 and TRBJ2-1, with a possible D match to TRBD1 (5 bases). This CDR3 is 13 amino acids long. CDR1 SEHNR and CDR2 FQNEAQ come from the germline V gene (reference sequence). With 1 base removed from V and 4 bases from J, the gap between germline ends came to 5 bases. CDR3 in amino acids: CASSLGQYNEQFF. Here the CDR3 DNA reads TGTGCCAGCAGCTTAGGACAGTACAATGAGCAGTTCTTC.

The rearrangement joins TRBV3-1 (or the pseudogene TRBV3-2) to TRBJ2-1; TRBD2 might be the D (7 bases). The germline V gene encodes CDR1 LGHDT and CDR2 YNNKEL (reference sequence). CDR3 size: 16 residues. The germline V and J ends were trimmed by 4 bases and 0 bases, with 13 bases remaining between them. The DNA of the CDR3 is TGTGCCAGCAGCCCAAAGGGAGGGGGCTCCTACAATGAGCAGTTCTTC. It translates to CASSPKGGGSYNEQFF.

This clone was picked up a small number of times. The rearrangement links TRBV5-4 to TRBJ1-2; the D gene is possibly TRBD1 (6 bases). This CDR3 is built from 16 residues. The ends were cut back, 5 bases at V and 8 bases at J, with 25 bases in the middle. Germline assignment: CDR1 SGHNT and CDR2 YYREEE (reference sequence). The CDR3 protein is CASRMVGDTFDRGYTF. The CDR3 DNA reads as TGTGCCAGCAGGATGGTAGGGGACACGTTCGACCGGGGCTACACCTTC.

This clone showed up just a few times. CDR3 protein: CASSLAGQGGSSPLHF. The CDR3 DNA sequence: TGCGCCAGCAGCTTGGCCGGTCAGGGCGGTAGCTCACCCCTCCACTTT. V and J are TRBV5-1 and TRBJ1-6, with D perhaps matching TRBD1 (5 bases). Germline CDR1 SGHRS, CDR2 YFSETQ. This CDR3 contains 16 residues. Between the trimmed V and J ends, which lost 0 bases and 10 bases, there was a span of 17 bases. Based on the CDR3 plus reference TRBV5-1 and TRBJ1-6, the full variable domain is KAGVTQTPRYLIKTRGQQVTLSCSPISGHRSVSWYQQTPGQGLQFLFEYFSETQRNKGNFPGRFSGRQFSNSRSEMNVSTLELGDSALYLCASSLAGQGGSSPLHFGNGTRLTVT.

The V gene is TRBV4-1, the J gene TRBJ2-7, with D tentatively TRBD1 (6 bases). The V end lost 1 base, the J end lost 3 bases, and 22 bases lay between the germline ends. This CDR3 contains 18 residues. CDR1 is MGHRA and CDR2 is YSYEKL in the germline V gene. CDR3 loop: CASSQGPRTATKNYEQYF. CDR3 in DNA: TGCGCCAGCAGCCAAGGTCCCCGGACAGCGACAAAAAACTACGAGCAGTACTTC.

This sequence joins TRBV6-1 and TRBJ2-3; tentative D call: TRBD1 (5 bases). The CDR3 contains 14 residues. The V gene's germline CDR1 is MNHNS and CDR2 SASEGT. V gave up 3 bases and J gave up 9 bases, with 16 bases separating them. The CDR3 is CASSDRVTQRTQYF. The CDR3, as DNA: TGTGCCAGCAGTGACAGGGTTACACAACGGACGCAGTATTTT.